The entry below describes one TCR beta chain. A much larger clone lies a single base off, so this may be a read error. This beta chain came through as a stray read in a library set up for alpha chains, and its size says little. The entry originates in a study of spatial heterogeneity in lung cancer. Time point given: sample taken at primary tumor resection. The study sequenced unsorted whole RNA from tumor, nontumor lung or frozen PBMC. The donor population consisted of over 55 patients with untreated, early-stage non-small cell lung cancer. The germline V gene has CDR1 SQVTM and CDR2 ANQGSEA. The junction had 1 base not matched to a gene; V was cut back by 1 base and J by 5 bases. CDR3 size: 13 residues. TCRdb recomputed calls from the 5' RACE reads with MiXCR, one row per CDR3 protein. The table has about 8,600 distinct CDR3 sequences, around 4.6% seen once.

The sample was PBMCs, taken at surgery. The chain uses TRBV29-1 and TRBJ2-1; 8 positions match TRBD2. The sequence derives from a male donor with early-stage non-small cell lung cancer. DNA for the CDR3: TGCAGCGTTGAAGCGGGGGGGAACAATGAGCAGTTCTTC. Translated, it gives CSVEAGGNNEQFF.